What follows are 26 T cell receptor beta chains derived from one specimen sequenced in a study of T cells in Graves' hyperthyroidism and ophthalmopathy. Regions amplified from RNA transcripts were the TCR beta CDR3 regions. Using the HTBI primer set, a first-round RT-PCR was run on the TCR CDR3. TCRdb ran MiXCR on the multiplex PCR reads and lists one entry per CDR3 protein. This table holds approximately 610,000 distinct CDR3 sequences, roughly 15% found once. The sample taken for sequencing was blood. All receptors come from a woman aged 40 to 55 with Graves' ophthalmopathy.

The CDR3 DNA follows: TGCAGCGTTGACGTAGGCAGAAACACTGAAGCTTTCTTT. Protein sequence: CSVDVGRNTEAFF. The rearrangement links TRBV29-1 to TRBJ1-1, with D hard to call. The CDR3 is 13 residues long. V was shortened by 3 bases and J by 2 bases, with 10 bases between the two germline ends. In germline, CDR1 is SQVTM, CDR2 ANQGSEA.

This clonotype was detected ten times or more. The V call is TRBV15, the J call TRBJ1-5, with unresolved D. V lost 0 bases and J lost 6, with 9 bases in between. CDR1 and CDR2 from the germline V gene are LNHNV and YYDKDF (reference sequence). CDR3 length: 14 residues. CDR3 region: CATSREQVTQPQHF. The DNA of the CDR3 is TGTGCCACCAGCAGAGAGCAGGTAACTCAGCCCCAGCATTTT.

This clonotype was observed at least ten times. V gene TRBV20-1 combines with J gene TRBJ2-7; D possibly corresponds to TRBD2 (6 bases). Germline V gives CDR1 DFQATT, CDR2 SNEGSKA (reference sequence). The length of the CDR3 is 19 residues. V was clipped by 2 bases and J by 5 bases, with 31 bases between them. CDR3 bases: TGCAGTGCTAGATCGCCTGCAGGGTTGGGGCGGGACCGGTCTAACGAGCAGTACTTC. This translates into CSARSPAGLGRDRSNEQYF.

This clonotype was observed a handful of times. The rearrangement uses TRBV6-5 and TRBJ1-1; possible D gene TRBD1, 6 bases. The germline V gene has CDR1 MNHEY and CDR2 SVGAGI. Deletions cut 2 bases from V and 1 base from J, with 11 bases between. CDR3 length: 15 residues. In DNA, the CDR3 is TGTGCCAGCAGTTACGGCCTCAGGGGGAACACTGAAGCTTTCTTT. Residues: CASSYGLRGNTEAFF.

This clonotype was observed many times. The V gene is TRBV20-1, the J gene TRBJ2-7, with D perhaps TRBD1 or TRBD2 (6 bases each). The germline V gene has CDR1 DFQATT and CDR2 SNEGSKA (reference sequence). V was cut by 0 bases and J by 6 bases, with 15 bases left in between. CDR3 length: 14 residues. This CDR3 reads CSARDLWGAREQYF. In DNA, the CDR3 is TGCAGTGCTAGAGATCTATGGGGGGCGCGCGAGCAGTACTTC.

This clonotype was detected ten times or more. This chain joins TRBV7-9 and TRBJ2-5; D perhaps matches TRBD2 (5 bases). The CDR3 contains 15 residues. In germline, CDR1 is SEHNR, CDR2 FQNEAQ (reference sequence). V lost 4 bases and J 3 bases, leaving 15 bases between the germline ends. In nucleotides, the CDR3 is TGTGCCAGCAGCTCCATCGACATGCGGGAAGAGACCCAGTACTTC. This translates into CASSSIDMREETQYF.

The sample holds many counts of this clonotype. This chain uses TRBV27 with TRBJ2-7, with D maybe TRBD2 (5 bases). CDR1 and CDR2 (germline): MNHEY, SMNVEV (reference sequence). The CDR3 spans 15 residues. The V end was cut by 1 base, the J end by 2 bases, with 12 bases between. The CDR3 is CASSLYERRTYEQYF. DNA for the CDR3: TGTGCCAGCAGTTTATATGAACGGAGGACCTACGAGCAGTACTTC.

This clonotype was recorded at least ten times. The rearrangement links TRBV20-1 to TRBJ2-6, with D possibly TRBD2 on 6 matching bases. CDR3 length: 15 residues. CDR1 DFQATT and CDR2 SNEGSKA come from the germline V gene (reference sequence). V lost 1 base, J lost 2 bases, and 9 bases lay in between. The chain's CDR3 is CSARVWRAGANVLTF. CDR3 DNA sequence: TGCAGTGCTAGAGTTTGGAGGGCTGGGGCCAACGTCCTGACTTTC.

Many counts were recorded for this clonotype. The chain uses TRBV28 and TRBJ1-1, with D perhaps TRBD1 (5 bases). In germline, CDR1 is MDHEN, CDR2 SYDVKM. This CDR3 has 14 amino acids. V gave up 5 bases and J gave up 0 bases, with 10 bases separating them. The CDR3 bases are TGTGCCAGCAGTGTGACAGTGATGAACACTGAAGCTTTCTTT. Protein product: CASSVTVMNTEAFF.

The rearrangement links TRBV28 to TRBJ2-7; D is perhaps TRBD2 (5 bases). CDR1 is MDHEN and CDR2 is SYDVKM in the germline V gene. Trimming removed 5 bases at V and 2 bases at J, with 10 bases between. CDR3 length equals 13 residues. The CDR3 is CASSTRLTYEQYF. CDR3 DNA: TGTGCCAGCAGTACCCGACTAACCTACGAGCAGTACTTC.

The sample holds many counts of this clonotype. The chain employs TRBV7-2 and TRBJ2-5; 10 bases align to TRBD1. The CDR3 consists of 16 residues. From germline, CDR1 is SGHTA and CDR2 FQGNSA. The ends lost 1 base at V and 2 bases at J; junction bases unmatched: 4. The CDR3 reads CASSLVRDRGQETQYF. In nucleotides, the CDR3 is TGTGCCAGCAGCTTAGTCAGGGACAGGGGTCAAGAGACCCAGTACTTC.

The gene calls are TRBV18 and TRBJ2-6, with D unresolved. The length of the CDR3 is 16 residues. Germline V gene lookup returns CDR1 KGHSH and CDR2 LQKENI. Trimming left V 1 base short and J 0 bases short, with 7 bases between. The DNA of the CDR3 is TGTGCCAGCTCACCACTGCGGAGCTCTGGGGCCAACGTCCTGACTTTC. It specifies CASSPLRSSGANVLTF.

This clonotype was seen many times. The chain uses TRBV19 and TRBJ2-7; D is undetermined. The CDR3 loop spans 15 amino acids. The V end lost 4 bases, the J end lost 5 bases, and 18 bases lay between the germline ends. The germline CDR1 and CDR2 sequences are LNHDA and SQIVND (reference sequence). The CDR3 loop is CASSKWATLGHEQYF. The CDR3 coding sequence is TGTGCCAGTAGTAAATGGGCAACCCTCGGACACGAGCAGTACTTC.

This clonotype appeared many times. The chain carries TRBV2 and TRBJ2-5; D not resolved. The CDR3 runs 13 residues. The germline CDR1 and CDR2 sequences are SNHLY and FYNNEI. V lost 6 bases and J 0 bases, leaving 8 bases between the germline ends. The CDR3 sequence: CASSADYQETQYF. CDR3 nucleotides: TGTGCCAGCAGCGCAGACTACCAAGAGACCCAGTACTTC.

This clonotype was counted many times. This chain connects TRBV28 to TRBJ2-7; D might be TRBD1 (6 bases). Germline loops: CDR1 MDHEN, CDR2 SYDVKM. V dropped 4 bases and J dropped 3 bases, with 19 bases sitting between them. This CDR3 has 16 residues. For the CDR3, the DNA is TGTGCCAGCAGTTCCTCCAACATGGGGGCAGGCTACGAGCAGTACTTC. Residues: CASSSSNMGAGYEQYF. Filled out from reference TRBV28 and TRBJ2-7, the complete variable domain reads DVKVTQSSRYLVKRTGEKVFLECVQDMDHENMFWYRQDPGLGLRLIYFSYDVKMKEKGDIPEGYSVSREKKERFSLILESASTNQTSMYLCASSSSNMGAGYEQYFGPGTRLTVT.

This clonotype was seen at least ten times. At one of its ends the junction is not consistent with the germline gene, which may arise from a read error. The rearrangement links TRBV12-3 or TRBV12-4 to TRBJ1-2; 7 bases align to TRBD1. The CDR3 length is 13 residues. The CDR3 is CARRLGQNYGYTF. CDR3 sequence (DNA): TGTGCCCGCAGGTTGGGACAGAACTATGGCTACACCTTC.

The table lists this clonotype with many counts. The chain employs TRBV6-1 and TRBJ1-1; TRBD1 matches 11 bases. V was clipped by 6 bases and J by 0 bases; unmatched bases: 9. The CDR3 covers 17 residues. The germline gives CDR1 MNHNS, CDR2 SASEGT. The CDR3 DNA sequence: TGTGCCAGCAGGGTGGACAGGGGGCGGTACGTGAACACTGAAGCTTTCTTT. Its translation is CASRVDRGRYVNTEAFF.

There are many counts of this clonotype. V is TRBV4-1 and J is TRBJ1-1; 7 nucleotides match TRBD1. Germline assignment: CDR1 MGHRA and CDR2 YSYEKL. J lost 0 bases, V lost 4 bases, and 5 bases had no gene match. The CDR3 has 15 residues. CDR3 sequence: CASSLQDRLNTEAFF. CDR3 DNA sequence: TGCGCCAGCAGCCTCCAGGACAGGCTGAACACTGAAGCTTTCTTT.

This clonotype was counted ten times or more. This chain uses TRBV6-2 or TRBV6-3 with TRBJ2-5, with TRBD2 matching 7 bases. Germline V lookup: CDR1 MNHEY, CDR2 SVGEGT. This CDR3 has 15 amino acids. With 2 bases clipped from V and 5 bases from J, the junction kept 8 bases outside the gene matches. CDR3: CASSYAGASSETQYF. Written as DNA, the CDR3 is TGTGCCAGCAGTTACGCGGGAGCTTCATCGGAGACCCAGTACTTC.

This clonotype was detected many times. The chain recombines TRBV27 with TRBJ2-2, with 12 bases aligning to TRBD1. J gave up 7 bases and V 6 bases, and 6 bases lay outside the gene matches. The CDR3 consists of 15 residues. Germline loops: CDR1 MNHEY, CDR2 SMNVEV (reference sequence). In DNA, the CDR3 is TGTGCCAGCAGCCGGGGACAGGGGGCGGTCGGGGAGCTGTTTTTT. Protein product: CASSRGQGAVGELFF.

The CDR3 loop reads CASRRAGSLNTEAFF. For the CDR3, the DNA is TGTGCCAGCCGCCGAGCGGGGTCTCTGAACACTGAAGCTTTCTTT. The chain has TRBV19 and TRBJ1-1; no definite D call. CDR3 length: 15 residues. CDR1 and CDR2 from the germline V gene are LNHDA and SQIVND (reference sequence). The germline V and J ends were trimmed by 9 bases and 0 bases, with 17 bases remaining between them.

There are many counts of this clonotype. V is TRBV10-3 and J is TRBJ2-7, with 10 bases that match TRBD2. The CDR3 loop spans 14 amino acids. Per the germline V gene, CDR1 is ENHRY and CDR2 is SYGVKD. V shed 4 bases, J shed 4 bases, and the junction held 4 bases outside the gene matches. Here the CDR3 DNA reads TGTGCCATCAGTGCTAGCGGGAGTTCGTACGAGCAGTACTTC. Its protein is CAISASGSSYEQYF.

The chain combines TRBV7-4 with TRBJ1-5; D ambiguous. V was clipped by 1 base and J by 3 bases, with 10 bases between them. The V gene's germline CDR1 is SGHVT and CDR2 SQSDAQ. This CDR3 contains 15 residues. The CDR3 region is CASSLVGGNNQPQHF. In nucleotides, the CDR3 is TGTGCCAGCAGCTTAGTTGGAGGGAACAATCAGCCCCAGCATTTT.

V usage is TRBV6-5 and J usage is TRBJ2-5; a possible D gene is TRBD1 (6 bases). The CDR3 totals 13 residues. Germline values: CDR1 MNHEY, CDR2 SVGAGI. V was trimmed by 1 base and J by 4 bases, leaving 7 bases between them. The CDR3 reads CASSYWTAETQYF. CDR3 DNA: TGTGCCAGCAGTTACTGGACAGCAGAGACCCAGTACTTC.

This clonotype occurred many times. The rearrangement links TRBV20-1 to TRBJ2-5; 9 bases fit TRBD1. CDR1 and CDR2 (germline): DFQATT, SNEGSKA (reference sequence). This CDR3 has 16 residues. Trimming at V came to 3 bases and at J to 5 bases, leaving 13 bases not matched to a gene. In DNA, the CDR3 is TGCAGTGCTAGTCGTCGACGGGACAGGGCTAGGGAGACCCAGTACTTC. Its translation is CSASRRRDRARETQYF.

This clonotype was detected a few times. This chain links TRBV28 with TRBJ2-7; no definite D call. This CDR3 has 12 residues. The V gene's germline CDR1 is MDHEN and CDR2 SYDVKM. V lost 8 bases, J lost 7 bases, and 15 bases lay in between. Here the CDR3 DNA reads TGTGCCAGCTCTCAGGTAGGGCATGAGCAGTACTTC. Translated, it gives CASSQVGHEQYF.